A selection of T cell receptor beta chains follows, all from one sample in a study of blood T cell repertoires in COVID-19. The method was immunoSEQ multiplex PCR; TCRdb's version includes in-frame clones alone and lacks a portion of them. The sample yields about 110,000 clones, about two thirds seen once. Sequencing input: peripheral blood. The receptors here all came from a woman in her forties with acute or convalescent COVID-19. CDR3s include the opening cysteine and the closing phenylalanine or tryptophan. The order of the fields is V gene, D gene, J gene, clone size, CDR3 protein, CDR3 DNA. The D gene is left open where the match is weak. Not all rows give a size; the values are once, few, many and, for expanded clones, a class.

>TRBV6-4|TRBD2|TRBJ2-3|.
CASSERGGTDTQYF
TGTGCCAGCAGTGAGCGGGGGGGCACAGATACGCAGTATTTT
>TRBV7-6|.|TRBJ1-5|few
CASSIMAGNQPQHF
TGTGCCAGCAGCATTATGGCGGGCAATCAGCCCCAGCATTTT
>TRBV7-9|.|TRBJ2-7|once
CASSPERTRAVGNEQYF
TGTGCCAGCAGCCCCGAAAGGACGCGGGCCGTGGGTAACGAGCAGTACTTC
>TRBV19|.|TRBJ1-6|.
CASSSHGGNSPLHF
TGTGCCAGTAGCTCTCATGGGGGGAATTCACCCCTCCACTTT
>TRBV4-3|TRBD1|TRBJ2-3|.
CASSQEIRGLGDTQYF
TGCGCCAGCAGCCAAGAAATCAGGGGGCTAGGTGATACGCAGTATTTT
>TRBV20-1|.|TRBJ1-2|.
CSAANSPGYTF
TGCAGTGCTGCCAACTCTCCCGGCTACACCTTC
>TRBV6-1|.|TRBJ2-7|once
CASSERQGGNEQYF
TGTGCCAGCAGTGAACGTCAGGGGGGAAACGAGCAGTACTTC
>TRBV2|TRBD2|TRBJ2-1|few
CASSEAPSGGASDEQFF
TGTGCCAGCAGTGAGGCCCCTAGCGGGGGGGCCAGCGATGAGCAGTTCTTC
>TRBV11-2|TRBD1|TRBJ1-1|.
CASSSPGQGHREAFF
TGTGCCAGCAGCTCCCCGGGACAGGGGCACCGGGAAGCTTTCTTT
>TRBV18|.|TRBJ2-3|.
CASSPIWGTSTDTQYF
TGTGCCAGCTCACCGATCTGGGGGACTAGCACAGATACGCAGTATTTT
>TRBV6-7|TRBD1|TRBJ1-5|.
CASRPRDRAPWNQPQHF
TGTGCCAGCAGACCCCGGGACAGGGCCCCTTGGAATCAGCCCCAGCATTTT
>TRBV19|.|TRBJ1-5|.
CASSMDRIGQPQHF
TGTGCCAGTAGTATGGACAGAATAGGACAGCCCCAGCATTTT
>TRBV2|.|TRBJ1-1|.
CASSDWGVGNTEAFF
TGTGCCAGCAGTGATTGGGGAGTGGGGAACACTGAAGCTTTCTTT
>TRBV7-3|TRBD2|TRBJ2-5|.
CASSSIGAGGGETQYF
TGTGCCAGCAGCTCTATAGGCGCGGGGGGCGGGGAGACCCAGTACTTC
>TRBV5-4|.|TRBJ2-5|.
CASSQGGSQETQYF
TGTGCCAGCAGTCAGGGTGGGTCCCAAGAGACCCAGTACTTC
>TRBV7-2|TRBD2|TRBJ2-3|.
CASSLGGGGRTDTQYF
TGTGCCAGCAGCTTAGGTGGCGGGGGGCGAACAGATACGCAGTATTTT
>TRBV3-1/TRBV3-2|TRBD1|TRBJ1-1|.
CASSQADRATEAFF
TGTGCCAGCAGCCAAGCCGACAGGGCCACTGAAGCTTTCTTT
>TRBV11-3|TRBD1|TRBJ2-1|.
CASSLVGTGGYNEQFF
TGTGCCAGCAGCTTAGTGGGGACAGGGGGCTACAATGAGCAGTTCTTC
>TRBV5-1|.|TRBJ2-7|few
CASSLDSLVSYEQYF
TGCGCCAGCAGCTTAGATAGCCTCGTTTCCTACGAGCAGTACTTC
>TRBV10-3|TRBD1|TRBJ1-6|.
CAIRPGQLYDSPLHF
TGTGCCATCAGGCCGGGACAGCTCTACGATTCACCCCTCCACTTT
>TRBV6-5|TRBD1|TRBJ1-6|.
CASCLGDRRNSPLHF
TGTGCCAGCTGCCTGGGGGACAGGCGAAATTCACCCCTCCACTTT
>TRBV4-3|.|TRBJ1-4|once
CASSQESPVGGPAGVWGEKLFF
TGCGCCAGCAGCCAAGAATCCCCTGTGGGGGGGCCGGCAGGTGTATGGGGTGAAAAACTGTTTTTT
>TRBV7-8|.|TRBJ1-5|.
CASSLPDQPQHF
TGTGCCAGCAGCTTACCCGATCAGCCCCAGCATTTT
>TRBV4-1|TRBD1|TRBJ1-2|once
CASSPYSRIPGQPNYGYTF
TGCGCCAGCAGCCCCTACTCCCGAATTCCGGGACAGCCTAACTATGGCTACACCTTC
>TRBV6-5|TRBD1|TRBJ1-6|.
CASSRQGTDSPLHF
TGTGCCAGCAGTCGACAGGGGACGGATTCACCCCTCCACTTT
>TRBV2|TRBD1|TRBJ2-4|few
CASELGQGENIQYF
TGTGCCAGCGAGTTGGGCCAGGGGGAGAACATTCAGTACTTC
>TRBV10-3|TRBD2|TRBJ2-3|.
CAISELAGGFTDTQYF
TGTGCCATCAGTGAGTTAGCGGGGGGGTTCACAGATACGCAGTATTTT
>TRBV7-9|TRBD1|TRBJ1-5|few
CASSSDRVNQPQHF
TGTGCCAGCAGCTCCGACAGGGTAAACCAGCCCCAGCATTTT
>TRBV18|TRBD1|TRBJ1-2|once
CASSPMGQPIYGYTF
TGTGCCAGCTCACCAATGGGACAGCCTATCTATGGCTACACCTTC
>TRBV28|.|TRBJ1-3|.
CASSLTREGAGNTIYF
TGTGCCAGCAGCCTTACCCGGGAGGGGGCTGGAAACACCATATATTTT
>TRBV5-1|.|TRBJ1-1|.
CASSLGLGDYTEAFF
TGCGCCAGCAGCTTGGGATTGGGGGACTACACTGAAGCTTTCTTT
>TRBV10-3|.|TRBJ2-3|.
CAIREGGKDTQYF
TGTGCCATCAGGGAGGGGGGGAAAGATACGCAGTATTTT
>TRBV12-3/TRBV12-4|.|TRBJ2-3|.
CASSLKGVDTQYF
TGTGCCAGCAGTTTGAAAGGGGTGGATACGCAGTATTTT
>TRBV27|.|TRBJ2-6|.
CASRGPRGANVLTF
TGTGCCAGCAGGGGGCCTCGTGGGGCCAACGTCCTGACTTTC
>TRBV14|.|TRBJ2-7|few
CASSVGGNAYEQYF
TGTGCCAGCAGCGTTGGAGGGAATGCCTACGAGCAGTACTTC
>TRBV20-1|.|TRBJ1-6|.
CSASMGRSPLHF
TGTAGTGCTAGTATGGGGAGATCACCCCTCCACTTT
>TRBV11-2|TRBD1|TRBJ1-1|.
CASSPGQGAHTEAFF
TGTGCCAGCAGCCCGGGACAGGGGGCGCATACTGAAGCTTTCTTT
>TRBV6-5|TRBD1|TRBJ2-3|.
CASSYSGQVIADTQYF
TGTGCCAGCAGTTACTCGGGACAGGTAATCGCAGATACGCAGTATTTT
>TRBV6-4|TRBD1|TRBJ2-3|once
CASSERGGGTDTQYF
TGTGCCAGCAGTGAGAGAGGGGGCGGCACAGATACGCAGTATTTT
>TRBV28|.|TRBJ1-3|.
CASSLGGYGNTIYF
TGTGCCAGCAGTTTAGGCGGGTACGGAAACACCATATATTTT
>TRBV18|.|TRBJ1-1|.
CASSTNRAGGTEAFF
TGTGCCAGCTCCACGAACAGGGCGGGAGGGACTGAAGCTTTCTTT
>TRBV5-1|.|TRBJ1-1|.
CASSIGEIGTEAFF
TGCGCCAGCAGCATCGGGGAAATCGGCACTGAAGCTTTCTTT
>TRBV7-9|.|TRBJ2-7|.
CASSLGPTPYEQYF
TGTGCCAGCAGCTTAGGGCCAACCCCCTACGAGCAGTACTTC
>TRBV6-5|.|TRBJ1-3|.
CASSYGANSGNTIYF
TGTGCCAGCAGTTACGGAGCCAACTCTGGAAACACCATATATTTT
>TRBV5-1|TRBD1|TRBJ1-2|.
CASSLTTGAPNYGYTF
TGCGCCAGCAGCTTGACGACAGGGGCCCCGAACTATGGCTACACCTTC
>TRBV15|.|TRBJ1-1|.
CATSRDRNTEAFF
TGTGCCACCAGCAGAGACAGGAACACTGAAGCTTTCTTT
>TRBV5-1|.|TRBJ1-4|.
CASRTDSTNEKLFF
TGCGCCAGCAGAACAGATTCAACTAATGAAAAACTGTTTTTT
>TRBV28|TRBD1|TRBJ1-1|once
CASSLGGQGKKAFF
TGTGCCAGCAGTTTAGGGGGACAGGGGAAAAAAGCTTTCTTT